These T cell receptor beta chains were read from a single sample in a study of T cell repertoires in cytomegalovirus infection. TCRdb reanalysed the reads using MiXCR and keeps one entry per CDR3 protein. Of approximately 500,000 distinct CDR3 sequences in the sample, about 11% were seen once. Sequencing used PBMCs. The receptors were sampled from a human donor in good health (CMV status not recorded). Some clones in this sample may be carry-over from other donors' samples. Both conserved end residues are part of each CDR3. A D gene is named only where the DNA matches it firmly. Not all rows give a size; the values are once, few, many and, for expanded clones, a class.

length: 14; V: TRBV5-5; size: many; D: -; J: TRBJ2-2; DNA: TGTGCCAGCAGCCCCGGACCCCGGACCGGGGAGCTGTTTTTT; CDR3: CASSPGPRTGELFF
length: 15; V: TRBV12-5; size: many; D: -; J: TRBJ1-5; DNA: TGTGCTAGTGGTTTGGGACAGAGTAGCAATCAGCCCCAGCATTTT; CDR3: CASGLGQSSNQPQHF
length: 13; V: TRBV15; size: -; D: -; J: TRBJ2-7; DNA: TGTGCCACCAGCAGAGTGGCAGGGTACGAGCAGTACTTC; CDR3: CATSRVAGYEQYF
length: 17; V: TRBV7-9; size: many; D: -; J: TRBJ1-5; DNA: TGTGCCAGCAGCCGCAGTCGTCGGGGCGTTAGCAATCAGCCCCAGCATTTT; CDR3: CASSRSRRGVSNQPQHF
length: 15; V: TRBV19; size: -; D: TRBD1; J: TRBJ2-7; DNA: TGTGCCAGTAGTATGAAACTTCAGGGGGCCCCCGAGCAGTACTTC; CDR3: CASSMKLQGAPEQYF
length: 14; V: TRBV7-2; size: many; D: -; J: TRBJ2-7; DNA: TGTGCCAGCAGCCTAATGAGCAAGAACTACGAGCAGTACTTC; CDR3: CASSLMSKNYEQYF
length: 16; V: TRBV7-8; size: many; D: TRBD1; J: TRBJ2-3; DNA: TGTGCCAGCAGCTCGCCGGGACAGGGGATTGTGAATACGCAGTATTTT; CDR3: CASSSPGQGIVNTQYF
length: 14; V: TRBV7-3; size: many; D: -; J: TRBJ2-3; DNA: TGTGCCAGCAGCTCCTCCCCCAACACAGATACGCAGTATTTT; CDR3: CASSSSPNTDTQYF
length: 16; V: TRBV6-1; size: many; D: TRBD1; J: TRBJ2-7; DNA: TGTGCCAGCACCCTGTACAGGGGGACCCCCTCCTACGAGCAGTACTTC; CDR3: CASTLYRGTPSYEQYF
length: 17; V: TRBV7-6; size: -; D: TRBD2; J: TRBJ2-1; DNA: TGTGCTAGCAGCCCCGCACTGGGACTAGCGGGAGTGGATGAGCAGTTCTTC; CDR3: CASSPALGLAGVDEQFF
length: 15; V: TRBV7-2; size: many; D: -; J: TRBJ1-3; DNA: TGTGCCAGCAGCTTAGACAGGACCTCTGGAAACACCATATATTTT; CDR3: CASSLDRTSGNTIYF
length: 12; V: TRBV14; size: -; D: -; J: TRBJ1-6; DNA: TGTGCCAGCAGCCAAGGGCGATCACCCCTCCACTTT; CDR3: CASSQGRSPLHF
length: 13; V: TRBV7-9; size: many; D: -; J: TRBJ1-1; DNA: TGTGCCAGCAGCCAGGGACAGAACACTGAAGCTTTCTTT; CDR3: CASSQGQNTEAFF
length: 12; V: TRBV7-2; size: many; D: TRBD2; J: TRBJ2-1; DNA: TGTGCCAGCAGCTTAGGCGGGGGGGAGGAGTTCTTC; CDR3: CASSLGGGEEFF
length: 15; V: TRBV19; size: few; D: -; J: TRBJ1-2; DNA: TGTGCCAGTAGTAAACCCCGCGCAGGGGACTATGGCTACACCTTC; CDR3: CASSKPRAGDYGYTF
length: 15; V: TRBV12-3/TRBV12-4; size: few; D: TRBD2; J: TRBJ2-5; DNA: TGTGCCAGCAGTTGGGCTAGCGGGGGGGCGGAGACCCAGTACTTC; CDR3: CASSWASGGAETQYF
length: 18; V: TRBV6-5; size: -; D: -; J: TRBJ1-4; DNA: TGTGCCAGCAGTGACCGACAGGATTACAATCCAACTAATGAAAAACTGTTTTTT; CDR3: CASSDRQDYNPTNEKLFF
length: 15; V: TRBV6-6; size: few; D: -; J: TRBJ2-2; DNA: TGTGCCAGCAACCTTTATAGCGGAAACACCGGGGAGCTGTTTTTT; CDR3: CASNLYSGNTGELFF
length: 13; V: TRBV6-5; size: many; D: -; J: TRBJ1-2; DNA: TGTGCCAGCACCGCCGGACCCCTCTATGGCTACACCTTC; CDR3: CASTAGPLYGYTF
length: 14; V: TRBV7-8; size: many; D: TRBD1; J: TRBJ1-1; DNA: TGTGCCAGCAGCAAGGGGGCCGTGAACACTGAAGCTTTCTTT; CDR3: CASSKGAVNTEAFF
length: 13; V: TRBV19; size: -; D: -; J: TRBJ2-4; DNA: TGTGCCAGTAGTATACTTCGCGATAGTATTCAGTACTTC; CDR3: CASSILRDSIQYF
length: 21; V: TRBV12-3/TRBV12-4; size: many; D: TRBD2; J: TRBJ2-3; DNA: TGTGCCAGCAGTCCAAACCCAACTAGCGGGAGCTTGGGGGTTGACACAGATACGCAGTATTTT; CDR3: CASSPNPTSGSLGVDTDTQYF
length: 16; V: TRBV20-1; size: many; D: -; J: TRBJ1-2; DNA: TGCAGTGCTAGAGACCCCTTTCAGGGGAGGAACTATGGCTACACCTTC; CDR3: CSARDPFQGRNYGYTF
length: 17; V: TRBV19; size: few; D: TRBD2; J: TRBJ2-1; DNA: TGTGCCAGTAGTATGTCGAGACTAGCGGGGAGGCGCGATGAGCAGTTCTTC; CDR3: CASSMSRLAGRRDEQFF
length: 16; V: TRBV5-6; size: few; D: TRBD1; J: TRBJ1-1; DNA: TGTGCCAGCAGCTTCCTCTCGACAGGGGGGAGCACTGAAGCTTTCTTT; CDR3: CASSFLSTGGSTEAFF
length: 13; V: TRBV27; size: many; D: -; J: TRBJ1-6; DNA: TGTGCCAGCAAGTCCGACTATAATTCACCCCTCCACTTT; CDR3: CASKSDYNSPLHF
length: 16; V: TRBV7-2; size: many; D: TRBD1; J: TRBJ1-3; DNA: TGTGCCAGCAGCGAACTACCGGGACAGGCTGGAAACACCATATATTTT; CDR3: CASSELPGQAGNTIYF
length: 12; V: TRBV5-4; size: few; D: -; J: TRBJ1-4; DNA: TGTGCCAGCACCAGGCAAGGTGAAAAACTGTTTTTT; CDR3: CASTRQGEKLFF
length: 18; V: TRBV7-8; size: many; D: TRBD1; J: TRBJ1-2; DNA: TGTGCCAGCAGCTCAATACTCGACAGGGGGTTCGCGGGCTATGGCTACACCTTC; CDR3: CASSSILDRGFAGYGYTF
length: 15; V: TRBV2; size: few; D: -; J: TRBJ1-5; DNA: TGTGCCAGCAGAGAATCTGGGCAGGGCAATCAGCCCCAGCATTTT; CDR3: CASRESGQGNQPQHF
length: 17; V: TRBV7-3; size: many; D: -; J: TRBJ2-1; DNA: TGTGCCAGCAGCATTCCTCGGGACTGGGACTCCTACAATGAGCAGTTCTTC; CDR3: CASSIPRDWDSYNEQFF
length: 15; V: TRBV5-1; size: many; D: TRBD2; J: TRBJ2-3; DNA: TGCGCCAGCAGATGGACGGGACTAGCCGCAGATACGCAGTATTTT; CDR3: CASRWTGLAADTQYF
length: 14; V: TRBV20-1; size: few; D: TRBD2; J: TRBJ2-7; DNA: TGCAGTGCTAGAGACGGGACTAGCGGGAGTGAGCAGTACTTC; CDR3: CSARDGTSGSEQYF
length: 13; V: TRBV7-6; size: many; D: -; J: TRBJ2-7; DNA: TGTGCCAGCAGCCAGGACGGCTCCTACGAGCAGTACTTC; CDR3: CASSQDGSYEQYF
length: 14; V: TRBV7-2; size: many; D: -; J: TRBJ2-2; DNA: TGTGCCAGCAGCTTAGGGGGAACCGGCGGGGAGCTGTTTTTT; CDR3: CASSLGGTGGELFF
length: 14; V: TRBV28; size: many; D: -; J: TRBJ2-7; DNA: TGTGCCAGCAGTGTTACGAAGGGGGGTTACGAGCAGTACTTC; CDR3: CASSVTKGGYEQYF
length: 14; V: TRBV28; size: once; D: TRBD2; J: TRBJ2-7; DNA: TGTGCCAGCAGTACACCTAGCGGGAGCGGCGAGCAGTACTTC; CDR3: CASSTPSGSGEQYF
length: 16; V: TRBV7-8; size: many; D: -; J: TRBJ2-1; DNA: TGTGCCAGCAGCTTAGCGGCGCGAATGGGTTACAATGAGCAGTTCTTC; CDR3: CASSLAARMGYNEQFF
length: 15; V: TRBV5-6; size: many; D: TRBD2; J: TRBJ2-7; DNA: TGTGCCAGCAGCGGATCGGGGGGACCACCCTACGAGCAGTACTTC; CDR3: CASSGSGGPPYEQYF
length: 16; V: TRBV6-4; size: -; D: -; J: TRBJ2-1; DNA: TGTGCCAGCAGTCACGATCGGGGGCTTTCTTACAATGAGCAGTTCTTC; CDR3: CASSHDRGLSYNEQFF
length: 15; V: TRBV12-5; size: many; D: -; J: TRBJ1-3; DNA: TGTGCTAGTGGTTTGGCCGGGGGCTCTGGAAACACCATATATTTT; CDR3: CASGLAGGSGNTIYF
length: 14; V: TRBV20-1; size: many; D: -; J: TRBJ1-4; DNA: TGCAGTGCTCTCCCACAGGGTTGGAATGAAAAACTGTTTTTT; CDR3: CSALPQGWNEKLFF
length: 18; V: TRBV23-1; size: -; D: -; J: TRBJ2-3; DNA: TGCGCCAGCAGTCAATCGGGCGCGAGGGTCCAATTTGCAGATACGCAGTATTTT; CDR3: CASSQSGARVQFADTQYF
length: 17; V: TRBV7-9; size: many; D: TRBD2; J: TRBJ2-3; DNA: TGTGCCAGCAGCCCCAGGACTAGCGGGGGGATCACAGATACGCAGTATTTT; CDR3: CASSPRTSGGITDTQYF
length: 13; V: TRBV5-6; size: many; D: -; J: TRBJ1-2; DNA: TGTGCCAGCACCCCCGGGATTCTCTATGGCTACACCTTC; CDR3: CASTPGILYGYTF
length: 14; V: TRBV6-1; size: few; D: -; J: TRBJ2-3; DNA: TGTGCCAGCAGTGAACTAGCGAGCACAGATACGCAGTATTTT; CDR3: CASSELASTDTQYF
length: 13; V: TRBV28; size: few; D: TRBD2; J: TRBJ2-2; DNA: TGTGCCACCCGCGGACTAGTGGCCGGGGAGCTGTTTTTT; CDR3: CATRGLVAGELFF
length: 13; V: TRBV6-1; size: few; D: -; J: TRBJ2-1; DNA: TGTGCCAGCAGTAGGGAACAGGCAAATGAGCAGTTCTTC; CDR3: CASSREQANEQFF
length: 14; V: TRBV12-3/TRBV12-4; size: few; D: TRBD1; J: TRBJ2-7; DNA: TGTGCCAGCAGTGGCAGGGGGCTCATCTACGAGCAGTACTTC; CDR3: CASSGRGLIYEQYF
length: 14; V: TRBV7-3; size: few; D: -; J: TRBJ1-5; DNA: TGTGCCGGGGTAGGGGCAGGCGCCAATCAGCCCCAGCATTTT; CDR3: CAGVGAGANQPQHF
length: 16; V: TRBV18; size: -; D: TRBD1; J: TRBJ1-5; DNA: TGTGCCAGCTCACCACCGAGACAGGGGGCAATTCAGCCCCAGCATTTT; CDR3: CASSPPRQGAIQPQHF
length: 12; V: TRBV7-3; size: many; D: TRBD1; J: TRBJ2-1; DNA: TGTGCCAGCAGCAAACCGGGACAGGGGAAGTTCTTC; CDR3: CASSKPGQGKFF